This T cell receptor beta chain was profiled in a study of cytomegalovirus exposure and HLA in healthy donors (TCRdb year 2017). As for the study more broadly: According to a later analysis, one platform produced both the 110 or so validation repertoires and the 666 repertoires of the first cohort. The study aimed to test whether cataloging public T cell receptors could reveal signatures of past pathogen exposure. A separate validation cohort of roughly 110 different subjects was used in addition to the 666-subject first cohort. To predict cytomegalovirus infection status, the study brought together high-throughput TCR immunosequencing, statistical association of individual TCRs with disease status, and machine learning.

Regarding this clone: Its antigen remains unidentified. There are no base qualities to consult, and no much larger clone falls within one base.

The investigation overall reported the following: The study gave a list of 150 to 200 TCR beta chains associated with cytomegalovirus. A later analysis found that TCRs clustered in the first cohort also tended to co-occur in the roughly 120 validation repertoires, with approximately 94% of cluster scores above 0. According to the authors, the approach could potentially be generalized to other disease states and immunological phenotypes. A few of the identified cytomegalovirus-associated TCR beta chains were confirmed in vitro to be specific for cytomegalovirus antigens. Most TCR sequences were seen in very few donors, while some public TCRs were found in many individuals. The classifier was reported to diagnose cytomegalovirus status with high specificity and sensitivity in both the original and validation cohorts. All 110 or so repertoires were used to score co-occurrence in the validation cohort in a later analysis, because that analysis had no HLA typing for the cohort.

The donors were included in the validation cohort of 90 to 150 subjects, a group kept apart from the roughly 670-subject first cohort. Libraries were made using the immunoSEQ multiplex PCR assay. Per the source publication's procedure: A statistical classification framework was built for diagnosing cytomegalovirus status from the catalog of TCR beta chain sequences. The table was pulled from immuneACCESS by TCRdb, which kept in-frame rearrangements only. Such tables lose some clones; where checked, under half of the loss comes from unresolved V genes, and the rest has no known cause. V, J and clone size derive from that table, while D and trimming were established from the DNA sequence. The sample includes more than 110,000 clones, with 85% to 90% observed a single time. The ten largest make up just under 3% of the sample. Sequenced: PBMCs. The sequence was obtained from a man younger than 30 in good health and CMV-seronegative.

The nucleotide sequence is given as TGTGCCAGTAGTATAGCGGGAGCAGGAGCGGATGTAAGCTCCTACAATGAGCAGTTCTTC. This is translated as CASSIAGAGADVSSYNEQFF. The chain is assembled from TRBV19 and TRBJ2-1; the D gene is possibly TRBD2, with 6 bases matching. The germline V gene (reference sequence) sets CDR1 to LNHDA and CDR2 to SQIVND. Including cysteine and phenylalanine, the CDR3 has 20 amino acids. Here the CDR3 DNA is all that survives: 60 bases in frame from base 1. Between the V and J ends, shortened by 1 base and 0 bases respectively, the junction contains 22 bases.